The T cell receptor beta chain under discussion was sequenced for a study of cytomegalovirus exposure and HLA in healthy donors. Turning to the study itself: From HLA-typed donors, an early data release held roughly 80 million unique TCRs.

Study-level results: Data from an earlier analysis indicated that most TCR beta V segments were productive either about 90% or about 30% of the time. Later, TCR association rates were found to vary by HLA locus, highest for DRB1 and lowest for HLA-C.

Turning to this clone: Antigen: not known.

It was with 60 Vbeta and 13 Jbeta primers that the PCR ran. Measured with immunoSEQ multiplex PCR; TCRdb has only the in-frame clones, and not every one. The sample carries around 120,000 clones, about 83% recorded once. Specimen: PBMCs. This sequence originates from a woman in her thirties or forties in good health and CMV-seropositive.

CDR3 in amino acids: CASSEGLAREQYF. The CDR3 nucleotides read TGCGCCAGCAGTGAAGGGCTAGCGCGCGAGCAGTACTTC. The J gene is TRBJ2-7, the V gene TRBV10-1; maybe TRBD2 (6 bases). Trimming stripped 3 bases from V and 6 bases from J, with 12 bases between. Germline assignment: CDR1 WNHNN and CDR2 SYGVQD (reference sequence). This CDR3 is 13 amino acids long.